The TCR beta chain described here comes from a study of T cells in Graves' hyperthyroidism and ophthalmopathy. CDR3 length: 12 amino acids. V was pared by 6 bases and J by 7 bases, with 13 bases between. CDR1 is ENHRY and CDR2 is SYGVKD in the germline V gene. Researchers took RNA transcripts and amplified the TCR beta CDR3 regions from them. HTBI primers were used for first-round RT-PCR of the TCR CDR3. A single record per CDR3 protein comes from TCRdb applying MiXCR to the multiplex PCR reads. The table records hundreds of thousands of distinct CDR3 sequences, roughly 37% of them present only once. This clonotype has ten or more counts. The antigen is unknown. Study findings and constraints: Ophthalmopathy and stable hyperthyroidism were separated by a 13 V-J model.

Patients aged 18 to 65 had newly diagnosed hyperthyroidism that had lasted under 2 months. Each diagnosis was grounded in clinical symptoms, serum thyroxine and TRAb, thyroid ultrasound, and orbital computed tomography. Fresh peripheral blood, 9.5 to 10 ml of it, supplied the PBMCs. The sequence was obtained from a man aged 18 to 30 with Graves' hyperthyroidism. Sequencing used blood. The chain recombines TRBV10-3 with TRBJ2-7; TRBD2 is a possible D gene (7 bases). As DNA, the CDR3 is TGTGCCATCAGCGGAGAGGGGGGGGAGCAGTACTTC. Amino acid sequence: CAISGEGGEQYF.